This T cell receptor beta chain was profiled in a study of molecular identifiers for immune sequencing clone quantification. Study-level points and caveats: Single-cell amounts of spiked Jurkat TCR RNA were reportedly detectable among roughly 950,000 naive cells.

In its sample, this clonotype was seen many times. Antigen: not known. TCRdb itself ran the PCR reads through MiXCR, one entry per CDR3 protein. The sample has about 63,000 distinct CDR3 sequences, under 20% seen once. V lost 5 bases, J lost 4 bases, and 13 bases stayed unmatched. The CDR3 totals 19 residues. Per the germline V gene, CDR1 is SEHNR and CDR2 is FQNEAQ (reference sequence). This rearrangement joins TRBV7-9 to TRBJ2-1; 14 bases line up with TRBD2. Sequenced sample: naive CD8+ T cells from blood, with Jurkat cell RNA spiked in. Subset reported: FACS-sorted CD8+CD4-CCR7+CD45RA+ naive T cells. This sequence originates from a human donor in good health. Some libraries in this study had Jurkat cell RNA spiked in. CDR3 region: CASSPTPGLAGVTYNEQFF. The CDR3 coding sequence is TGTGCCAGCAGCCCAACTCCGGGACTAGCGGGAGTCACTTACAATGAGCAGTTCTTC.